Listed below are T cell receptor beta chains from one sample, sequenced in a study of blood T cell repertoires in COVID-19. Repertoires were generated with immunoSEQ multiplex PCR, while TCRdb's copy carries only in-frame clones and drops some. The sample contains tens of thousands of clones, over 70% of which appear only once. Sequencing was performed on peripheral blood. Every receptor here comes from a man at least 80 years old with active or convalescent COVID-19. The CDR3 runs from the conserved cysteine through the conserved F or W. Each record gives: CDR3 length, clone size, V gene, J gene, D gene, CDR3 DNA, CDR3 protein. The D gene is left open where the match is weak. Clone size, where shown, is once, few, many, or a class for clones that have expanded.

>15|.|TRBV5-6|TRBJ1-6|.
TGTGCCAGCAGCTTACGAGGGACCTATAATTCACCCCTCCACTTT
CASSLRGTYNSPLHF
>14|once|TRBV28|TRBJ1-5|.
TGTGCCAGCAGTCCCCTTTCTTCGGATCAGCCCCAGCATTTT
CASSPLSSDQPQHF
>18|.|TRBV7-2|TRBJ1-6|TRBD1
TGTGCCAGCAGCTTCGCACCCTACAGGGGTCGGGGGAATTCACCCCTCCACTTT
CASSFAPYRGRGNSPLHF
>15|.|TRBV30|TRBJ2-7|TRBD2
TGTGCCTGGAGTGTACAACTAGCGGGATCCTACGAGCAGTACTTC
CAWSVQLAGSYEQYF
>15|.|TRBV6-5|TRBJ1-2|TRBD1
TGTGCCAGCAGAACACTGGGACAGGGGAACTATGGCTACACCTTC
CASRTLGQGNYGYTF
>18|few|TRBV29-1|TRBJ2-1|TRBD2
TGCAGCGTTGAAGTAGGGCTAGCGGGATTGCTCTCCTACAATGAGCAGTTCTTC
CSVEVGLAGLLSYNEQFF
>14|.|TRBV19|TRBJ2-1|TRBD2
TGTGCCAGTAGTATAGGGGGGGGGATCGCTGAGCAGTTCTTC
CASSIGGGIAEQFF
>18|.|TRBV3-1/TRBV3-2|TRBJ2-3|TRBD2
TGTGCCAGCAGCCGAATCAATCAACTAGCGGGGAGAACAGATACGCAGTATTTT
CASSRINQLAGRTDTQYF
>17|.|TRBV5-1|TRBJ2-1|TRBD2
TGCGCCAGCAGCCCACGAGAGGCACTAGCGGGGGGCAATGAGCAGTTCTTC
CASSPREALAGGNEQFF
>15|.|TRBV19|TRBJ1-1|TRBD1
TGTGCCAGTAGTTCCCGGACAGGGGGGAAATATGAAGCTTTCTTT
CASSSRTGGKYEAFF
>14|.|TRBV2|TRBJ1-2|.
TGTGCCAGCAGATTAGGAGGGGCGGGCTATGGCTACACCTTC
CASRLGGAGYGYTF
>13|.|TRBV7-9|TRBJ2-7|.
TGTGCCAGCAGCTTAGTGGGCAGGGGCGAGCAGTACTTC
CASSLVGRGEQYF
>13|.|TRBV28|TRBJ2-7|.
TGTGCCAGCAACGAACCCGGGGGGCTCGAGCAGTACTTC
CASNEPGGLEQYF
>14|.|TRBV6-5|TRBJ1-4|TRBD1
TGTGCCAGCAGCCGAGACAGGGTGGGGGAAAAACTGTTTTTT
CASSRDRVGEKLFF